Shown below are 20 T cell receptor beta chains from a single sample sequenced in a study of blood T cell repertoires in COVID-19. The method was immunoSEQ multiplex PCR; TCRdb's version includes in-frame clones alone and lacks a portion of them. The sample includes 150,000 to 200,000 clones, over 75% seen only once; the top ten take around 10%. Sequences were obtained from PBMCs or T cells enriched from blood (not recorded which). The origin of the receptors is a man aged 50-60 years who had recovered from COVID-19.

The rearrangement links TRBV5-1 to TRBJ2-6; tentatively, D is TRBD2 (6 bases). The CDR3 spans 17 residues. V was clipped by 0 bases and J by 2 bases, with 12 bases between them. Germline-derived CDR1 and CDR2 are SGHRS and YFSETQ. Written as DNA, the CDR3 is TGCGCCAGCAGCTTGGATGTGCCGGGGGCTGGGGCCAACGTCCTGACTTTC. Its translation is CASSLDVPGAGANVLTF.

In this sample, this clone turned up a few times. The chain is built from TRBV2 and TRBJ2-5; possible D gene TRBD2, 6 bases. Germline assignment: CDR1 SNHLY and CDR2 FYNNEI. Trimming removed 10 bases at V and 2 bases at J, with 11 bases between. This CDR3 spans 12 amino acids. Here the CDR3 reads CATGTVQETQYF. CDR3 coding DNA: TGTGCCACTGGGACTGTTCAAGAGACCCAGTACTTC.

The CDR3 region has the DNA TGTGCCACCAGTGAAGACCGGGGCACAGATACGCAGTATTTT. Encoded protein: CATSEDRGTDTQYF. This chain joins TRBV24-1 and TRBJ2-3; D gene uncertain. Trimming took 4 bases from V and 1 from J, leaving 8 bases between them. CDR1 and CDR2 (germline): KGHDR, SFDVKD. The CDR3 sequence is 14 residues long.

V usage is TRBV19 and J usage is TRBJ2-2; 7 nucleotides agree with TRBD1. Trimming removed 3 bases from V and 6 bases from J; junction bases left unmatched: 7. This CDR3 has 15 amino acids. The germline CDR1 and CDR2 sequences are LNHDA and SQIVND (reference sequence). CDR3 residues: CASSIAPDRPGELFF. Written as DNA, the CDR3 is TGTGCCAGTAGTATCGCCCCGGACAGGCCCGGGGAGCTGTTTTTT.

V gene TRBV11-2 combines with J gene TRBJ2-5; D gene unclear. CDR1 is SGHAT and CDR2 is FQNNGV in the germline V gene. V lost 5 bases and J 2 bases, leaving 15 bases between the germline ends. This CDR3 is built from 15 residues. CDR3 nucleotides: TGTGCCAGCAGCCATACCCTTTCCTATCAAGAGACCCAGTACTTC. Translated, it gives CASSHTLSYQETQYF.

The rearrangement links TRBV2 to TRBJ1-5, with unresolved D. Germline CDR1 SNHLY, CDR2 FYNNEI. V was cut by 3 bases and J by 9 bases, with 18 bases left in between. CDR3 length equals 15 residues. CDR3 nucleotides: TGTGCCAGCAGTGACGCGGACGGGAAATGGTCGCCCCAGCATTTT. Protein: CASSDADGKWSPQHF.

The chain couples TRBV28 to TRBJ2-2; perhaps TRBD2 as D (5 bases). This CDR3 contains 13 residues. The germline V gene encodes CDR1 MDHEN and CDR2 SYDVKM. The V gene lost 6 bases and the J gene lost 3 bases, with 8 bases spanning the gap. The DNA for the CDR3 is TGTGCCAGCAGGGACTCCGACACCGGGGAGCTGTTTTTT. Translated, it gives CASRDSDTGELFF.

This chain uses TRBV30 with TRBJ1-5, with 12 bases aligning to TRBD1. The germline gives CDR1 GTSNPN, CDR2 SVGIG (reference sequence). The CDR3 runs 16 residues. The J segment lost 3 bases and the V segment lost 1 base, leaving 4 bases of the junction unmatched. The CDR3 nucleotides read TGTGCCTGGAGTGGAGGGACAGGGGGCCTCAATCAGCCCCAGCATTTT. Translating it yields CAWSGGTGGLNQPQHF.

The gene calls are TRBV24-1 and TRBJ2-7, with D maybe TRBD2 (6 bases). There are 15 residues in the CDR3. Trimming shortened V by 2 bases and J by 0 bases, and 10 bases separated the two germline ends. Looked up from germline, CDR1 is KGHDR and CDR2 is SFDVKD. The CDR3 bases are TGTGCCACCAGTGATTCGGGACTCAGCTCCTACGAGCAGTACTTC. Its protein is CATSDSGLSSYEQYF.

The chain recombines TRBV5-4 with TRBJ2-5, with a weak D call TRBD2 (6 bases). This CDR3 contains 15 residues. Germline V gene lookup returns CDR1 SGHNT and CDR2 YYREEE (reference sequence). V dropped 3 bases and J dropped 2 bases, with 14 bases sitting between them. CDR3 protein: CASSSAGGRQETQYF. DNA of the CDR3: TGTGCCAGCAGCTCCGCCGGAGGGCGACAAGAGACCCAGTACTTC.

The gene calls are TRBV27 and TRBJ1-4; 9 bases line up with TRBD1. The CDR3 totals 20 residues. CDR1 and CDR2 (germline): MNHEY, SMNVEV (reference sequence). J lost 2 bases, V lost 5 bases, and 18 bases had no gene match. The CDR3 sequence is CASSETGGAYFAGTNEKLFF. The CDR3 DNA follows: TGTGCCAGCAGTGAAACAGGGGGCGCCTACTTTGCAGGGACTAATGAAAAACTGTTTTTT.

The rearrangement uses TRBV27 and TRBJ1-2; 9 nucleotides line up with TRBD1. Trimming at V came to 6 bases and at J to 5 bases, leaving 10 bases not matched to a gene. CDR3 size: 15 residues. Germline values: CDR1 MNHEY, CDR2 SMNVEV (reference sequence). The CDR3 nucleotides are TGTGCCAGCAGCCTACTCTCGGGGACAGGGTATGGCTACACCTTC. Translated: CASSLLSGTGYGYTF.

V and J are TRBV7-2 and TRBJ2-1; D is perhaps TRBD1 (8 bases). The CDR3 length is 16 residues. Germline V gene sequence: CDR1 SGHTA, CDR2 FQGNSA. Trimming removed 4 bases at V and 4 bases at J, with 17 bases between. CDR3 DNA sequence: TGTGCCAGCAGCTGGGAGGGACAGGCCATTTACAATGAGCAGTTCTTC. Translating gives CASSWEGQAIYNEQFF. Full variable domain (remainder filled in from reference TRBV7-2 and TRBJ2-1): GAGVSQSPSNKVTEKGKDVELRCDPISGHTALYWYRQSLGQGLEFLIYFQGNSAPDKSGLPSDRFSAERTGGSVSTLTIQRTQQEDSAVYLCASSWEGQAIYNEQFFGPGTRLTVL.

To note about this clone: The junction departs from germline at one end; a sequencing error may be responsible. The rearrangement links TRBV10-3 to TRBJ1-5; the D gene is possibly TRBD1 (5 bases). The CDR3 contains 16 residues. Germline V CDR1 and CDR2: ENHRY, SYGVKD. The CDR3 loop reads CAISAGGGRSHQPQHF. The CDR3 DNA sequence: TGTGCCATCAGCGCCGGGGGAGGTCGTAGCCATCAGCCCCAGCATTTT.

The chain is built from TRBV6-1 and TRBJ2-1, with 10 nucleotides matching TRBD2. The V segment lost 1 base and the J segment 6 bases; nucleotides outside the gene matches: 3. Per the germline V gene, CDR1 is MNHNS and CDR2 is SASEGT. The CDR3 covers 15 residues. The CDR3 DNA is TGTGCCAGCAGTGAAGAAGCGGGAGGGCCCAATGAGCAGTTCTTC. Amino acids: CASSEEAGGPNEQFF.

The V gene is TRBV2, the J gene TRBJ1-1; weak D call: TRBD1 (5 bases). Germline loops: CDR1 SNHLY, CDR2 FYNNEI. This CDR3 is 14 amino acids long. Trimming left V 6 bases short and J 0 bases short, with 11 bases between. For the CDR3, the DNA is TGTGCCAGCAGGGGTGGGGGGTTGAACACTGAAGCTTTCTTT. This gives the protein CASRGGGLNTEAFF. The variable domain in full, with the rest retrieved from reference TRBV2 and TRBJ1-1, is EPEVTQTPSHQVTQMGQEVILRCVPISNHLYFYWYRQILGQKVEFLVSFYNNEISEKSEIFDDQFSVERPDGSNFTLKIRSTKLEDSAMYFCASRGGGLNTEAFFGQGTRLTVV.

This sequence joins TRBV2 and TRBJ2-1; 7 bases match TRBD2. The germline gives CDR1 SNHLY, CDR2 FYNNEI. Trimming at V came to 5 bases and at J to 14 bases, leaving 12 bases not matched to a gene. This CDR3 comprises 13 residues. CDR3 nucleotide sequence: TGTGCCAGCAGTACGGGGGGAGGGCAGCCCGAGTTCTTC. Protein product: CASSTGGGQPEFF.

V is TRBV7-3 and J is TRBJ1-5, with a weak D call TRBD1 (6 bases). The CDR3 totals 15 residues. In germline, CDR1 is SGHTA, CDR2 FQGTGA. Deletions cut 6 bases from V and 4 bases from J, with 16 bases between. CDR3 DNA sequence: TGTGCCAGCAGATTCGACAGGTCACCGAATCAGCCCCAGCATTTT. This codes for CASRFDRSPNQPQHF.

This clone was picked up one time. This chain joins TRBV7-3 and TRBJ1-1; 7 bases map to TRBD1. The CDR3 has 16 residues. V was pared by 0 bases and J by 2 bases, with 6 bases of the junction left unmatched. CDR1 and CDR2 from the germline V gene are SGHTA and FQGTGA. The CDR3 region is CASSLTPQGINTEAFF. The CDR3, as DNA: TGTGCCAGCAGCTTAACCCCACAGGGGATAAACACTGAAGCTTTCTTT.

V gene TRBV5-4 combines with J gene TRBJ2-2; possibly TRBD2 for D (5 bases). The CDR3 runs 14 residues. V lost 3 bases, J lost 7 bases, and 13 bases lay in between. The V gene's germline CDR1 is SGHNT and CDR2 YYREEE (reference sequence). CDR3 amino acids: CASSSGETYGELFF. CDR3 in DNA: TGTGCCAGCAGCTCCGGGGAGACCTACGGGGAGCTGTTTTTT.